This T cell receptor (beta chain) was documented in a study of blood T cell repertoires in COVID-19. Background on the study: The United States, Italy and Spain provided the acute and convalescent COVID-19 samples. T cells, B-cell-depleted T cells, or PBMCs supplied cDNA or gDNA.

Trimming removed 4 bases from V and 5 bases from J; junction bases left unmatched: 7. In germline, CDR1 is LGHDT, CDR2 YNNKEL (reference sequence). The CDR3 loop spans 15 amino acids. In the authors' workflow: Nucleated cell number was recorded as an estimate derived from reference gene primer amplification. Sequencing used immunoSEQ multiplex PCR; TCRdb keeps in-frame clones, though not all of them. V, J and clone size are taken as reported in that table, and D and trimming were inferred from the DNA itself. The sample has 380,000 or so clones; approximately 80% are singletons. The sequenced sample consisted of peripheral blood. The chain carries TRBV3-1 (or the pseudogene TRBV3-2) and TRBJ2-3; TRBD1 aligns across 9 bases. The sequence was obtained from a human donor with acute or convalescent COVID-19. The donor label of this sample is uncertain. The CDR3 DNA is TGTGCCAGCAGCCCTCGGACAGGGGCGGTAGATACGCAGTATTTT. It encodes CASSPRTGAVDTQYF.